The rows below give T cell receptor beta chains drawn from one sample of a study of CD8+ T cells in alopecia areata. Profiled with immunoSEQ multiplex PCR; TCRdb holds only in-frame clones, not every one. The data contain 200,000 or so clones, 55% to 75% of them singletons. Material: CD4+ T cells sorted from blood, obtained at week 24, from a patient treated with tofacitinib. Receptor source: a human donor with alopecia areata. The CDR3 runs from the conserved cysteine through the conserved F or W. D genes are given only for firm matches. Size values are once, few and many counts, or a class for expanded clones, and some rows have none.

j_call,v_call,clone_size,d_call,cdr3_length,cdr3_aa,cdr3_nt
TRBJ1-2,TRBV2,few,NA,12,CASVTGTAGYTF,TGTGCCAGCGTTACCGGGACGGCTGGCTACACCTTC
TRBJ2-5,TRBV7-2,NA,TRBD2,18,CASSRRWGSGREDETQYF,TGTGCCAGCAGTCGCCGTTGGGGGAGCGGGAGGGAAGATGAGACCCAGTACTTC
TRBJ1-2,TRBV5-1,NA,NA,17,CASTEPRTQPANYGYTF,TGCGCCAGCACCGAACCCCGAACACAGCCAGCTAACTATGGCTACACCTTC
TRBJ2-6,TRBV5-4,NA,NA,16,CASSPSMLSGANVLTF,TGTGCCAGCAGCCCCAGCATGCTCTCTGGGGCCAACGTCCTGACTTTC
TRBJ2-3,TRBV18,NA,NA,15,CASSPLYRVTDTQYF,TGTGCCAGCTCACCATTGTACAGGGTCACAGATACGCAGTATTTT
TRBJ1-2,TRBV6-5,once,TRBD1,14,CASSLGQGAHGYTF,TGTGCCAGCAGTTTGGGACAGGGGGCACATGGCTACACCTTC
TRBJ1-5,TRBV27,NA,NA,15,CASSRDTYSNQPQHF,TGTGCCAGCAGTCGAGACACCTATAGCAATCAGCCCCAGCATTTT
TRBJ2-1,TRBV6-5,NA,NA,13,CASGRESYNEQFF,TGTGCCAGCGGGAGAGAGTCCTACAATGAGCAGTTCTTC
TRBJ2-5,TRBV2,few,TRBD2,15,CASKRLAGVSGTQYF,TGTGCCAGCAAAAGACTAGCGGGAGTTTCAGGGACCCAGTACTTC
TRBJ2-5,TRBV7-2,few,NA,15,CASSSPENRAETQYF,TGTGCCAGCAGCTCGCCGGAAAACAGGGCCGAGACCCAGTACTTC
TRBJ1-5,TRBV12-2,many,NA,16,CASRLGRWQGNQPQHF,TGTGCAAGTCGCCTCGGCCGGTGGCAGGGCAATCAGCCCCAGCATTTT
TRBJ2-3,TRBV27,NA,NA,14,CASSLGSPADTQYF,TGTGCCAGCAGTTTGGGAAGTCCAGCAGATACGCAGTATTTT
TRBJ2-7,TRBV11-2,NA,NA,14,CASSLVRGSAEQYF,TGTGCCAGCAGCTTAGTTCGGGGCTCGGCCGAGCAGTACTTC
TRBJ1-5,TRBV11-2,few,NA,15,CASSLARWWNQPQHF,TGTGCCAGCAGCCTAGCCCGGTGGTGGAATCAGCCCCAGCATTTT
TRBJ2-3,TRBV2,NA,NA,16,CASSEDSFPSTDTQYF,TGTGCCAGCAGTGAGGACTCCTTTCCCAGCACAGATACGCAGTATTTT
TRBJ1-1,TRBV30,once,NA,13,CAWSVRGNTEAFF,TGTGCCTGGAGTGTTCGAGGGAACACTGAAGCTTTCTTT
TRBJ2-7,TRBV25-1,NA,NA,14,CASSEFGELYEQYF,TGTGCCAGCAGTGAATTCGGGGAGCTCTACGAGCAGTACTTC
TRBJ2-6,TRBV5-1,NA,NA,15,CASSQDRSGANVLTF,TGCGCCAGCAGCCAAGATAGGTCTGGGGCCAACGTCCTGACTTTC
TRBJ2-3,TRBV30,few,NA,17,CAWSAWDTRLPGDTQYF,TGTGCCTGGAGCGCTTGGGACACCCGCTTGCCGGGGGATACGCAGTATTTT
TRBJ2-1,TRBV29-1,NA,TRBD2,17,CSVEGGTSALAHNEQFF,TGCAGCGTTGAAGGCGGGACTAGCGCGCTCGCCCACAATGAGCAGTTCTTC
TRBJ1-4,TRBV4-2,NA,NA,16,CASSRRTVFLGEKLFF,TGTGCCAGCAGCCGAAGGACGGTGTTCCTAGGGGAAAAACTGTTTTTT
TRBJ1-2,TRBV29-1,NA,NA,12,CSVKGGDYGYTF,TGCAGCGTTAAGGGGGGAGACTATGGCTACACCTTC
TRBJ2-5,TRBV28,NA,TRBD2,16,CASTASPGEGEETQYF,TGTGCCAGCACCGCCTCGCCGGGGGAGGGAGAAGAGACCCAGTACTTC
TRBJ2-4,TRBV15,NA,NA,15,CATSRDRWQGNIQYF,TGTGCCACCAGCAGAGATCGGTGGCAGGGAAACATTCAGTACTTC
TRBJ2-4,TRBV7-9,NA,NA,18,CASSLIVETVGQRNIQYF,TGTGCCAGCAGCCTCATAGTGGAAACGGTGGGGCAGCGCAACATTCAGTACTTC